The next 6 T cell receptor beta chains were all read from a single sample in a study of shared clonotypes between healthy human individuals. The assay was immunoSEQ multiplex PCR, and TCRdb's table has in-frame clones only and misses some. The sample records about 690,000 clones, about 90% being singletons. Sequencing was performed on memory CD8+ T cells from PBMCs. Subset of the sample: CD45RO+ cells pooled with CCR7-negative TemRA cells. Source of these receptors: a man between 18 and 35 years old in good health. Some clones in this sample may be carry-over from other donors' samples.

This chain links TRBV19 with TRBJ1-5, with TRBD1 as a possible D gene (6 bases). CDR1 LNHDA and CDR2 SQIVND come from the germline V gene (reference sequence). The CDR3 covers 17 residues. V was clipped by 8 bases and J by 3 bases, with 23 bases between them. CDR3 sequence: CASLSLGAAAFNQPQHF. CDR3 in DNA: TGTGCCAGTTTATCTCTGGGGGCCGCGGCGTTCAATCAGCCCCAGCATTTT.

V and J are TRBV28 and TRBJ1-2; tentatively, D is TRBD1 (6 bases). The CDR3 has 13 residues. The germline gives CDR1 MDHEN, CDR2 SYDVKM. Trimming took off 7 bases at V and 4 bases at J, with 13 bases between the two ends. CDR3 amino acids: CASNMDRAYGYTF. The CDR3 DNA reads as TGTGCCAGCAATATGGACAGAGCCTATGGCTACACCTTC.

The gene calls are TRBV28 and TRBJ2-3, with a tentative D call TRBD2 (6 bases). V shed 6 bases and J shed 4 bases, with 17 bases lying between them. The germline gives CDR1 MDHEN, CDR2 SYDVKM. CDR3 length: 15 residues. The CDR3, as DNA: TGTGCCAGCAGCCTCCGATCGGGAGTATCAGATACGCAGTATTTT. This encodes CASSLRSGVSDTQYF.

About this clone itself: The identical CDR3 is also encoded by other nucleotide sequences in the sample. In DNA, the CDR3 is TGTGCCAGCAGCTTAGGGGCTAACTATGGCTACACCTTC. Its protein is CASSLGANYGYTF. V is TRBV7-9 and J is TRBJ1-2; D is ambiguous. The CDR3 has 13 amino acids. CDR1 and CDR2 from the germline V gene are SEHNR and FQNEAQ (reference sequence). V lost 1 base to trimming and J lost 0 bases, with 3 bases between them. The full variable domain, its missing parts supplied by reference TRBV7-9 and TRBJ1-2, is DTGVSQNPRHKITKRGQNVTFRCDPISEHNRLYWYRQTLGQGPEFLTYFQNEAQLEKSRLLSDRFSAERPKGSFSTLEIQRTEQGDSAMYLCASSLGANYGYTFGSGTRLTVV.

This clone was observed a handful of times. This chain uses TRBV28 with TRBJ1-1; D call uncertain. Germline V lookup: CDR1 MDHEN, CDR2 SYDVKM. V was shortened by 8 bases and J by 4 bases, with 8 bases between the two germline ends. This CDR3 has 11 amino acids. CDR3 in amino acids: CASQSSTEAFF. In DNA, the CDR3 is TGTGCCAGCCAGAGTTCCACTGAAGCTTTCTTT.

In DNA, the CDR3 is TGTGCCAGCAGTTTAGTGCTCTTGAAGACCGGGGAGCTGTTTTTT. This codes for CASSLVLLKTGELFF. The chain employs TRBV28 and TRBJ2-2; D not certain. V shed 2 bases and J shed 5 bases, with 12 bases lying between them. The V gene's germline CDR1 is MDHEN and CDR2 SYDVKM. This CDR3 region has 15 residues.